This T cell receptor (beta chain) was recorded in a study of OX40 agonist ivuxolimab in advanced cancers. Germline V gene lookup returns CDR1 MRHNA and CDR2 SNTAGT. Trimming cost V 5 bases and J 6 bases; bases outside gene matches: 4. The CDR3 runs 14 residues. Using immunoSEQ multiplex PCR, the repertoire was profiled, and TCRdb retains in-frame clones only, with some absent. Of fewer than 100,000 clones in the sample, just under 85% are singletons; the top ten hold around 1.6%. The source of this sequence is an adult with an advanced solid tumor such as melanoma, head and neck, liver or kidney cancer. V usage is TRBV6-4 and J usage is TRBJ1-5; TRBD1 agrees at 10 bases. This specimen was CD4+ or CD8+ T cells sorted from blood, taken in a trial of the OX40 agonist ivuxolimab. The DNA for the CDR3 is TGTGCCAGCAGTCCGGGACAGGGGATTCAGCCCCAGCATTTT. Its translation is CASSPGQGIQPQHF.